What follows describes a single T cell receptor (beta chain). Its antigen is still unknown. Unique-molecular-identifier-tagged TCR beta cDNA libraries were used. T cells numbering roughly 0.9 to 11 million gave rise to 450,000 to 550,000 cDNA molecules. TCRdb re-analysed the PCR reads in MiXCR, keeping a single row per CDR3 protein. Counted here are approximately 770,000 distinct CDR3 sequences, around 42% occurring once; the ten biggest clones make up 4% to 5%. This entry is derived from a study of post-analysis software for immune sequencing data. Background on the study: Clinical courses comprised relapsing-remitting, secondary progressive and progressive-relapsing multiple sclerosis. Whole-study results and caveats: Four or five TRBV segments were more frequent in patients than controls; TRBV5-6, TRBV5-1 and TRBV20-1 belonged to this group. Diversity measured as normalized Chao1 was significantly lower in multiple sclerosis patients than in controls. F measure showed strong co-clustering of same-batch samples.

This CDR3 comprises 14 residues. Trimming took off 6 bases at V and 10 bases at J, with 22 bases between the two ends. The germline gives CDR1 MNHEY, CDR2 SVGEGT. The clonotype comes from a girl between 5 and 17 years old with multiple sclerosis. The chain is built from TRBV6-2 or TRBV6-3 and TRBJ2-7; the D is unclear. The sequenced sample consisted of blood. CDR3 loop: CASRSSEQLFGQYF. The DNA of the CDR3 is TGTGCCAGCAGGTCCTCCGAGCAGCTTTTCGGTCAGTACTTC.